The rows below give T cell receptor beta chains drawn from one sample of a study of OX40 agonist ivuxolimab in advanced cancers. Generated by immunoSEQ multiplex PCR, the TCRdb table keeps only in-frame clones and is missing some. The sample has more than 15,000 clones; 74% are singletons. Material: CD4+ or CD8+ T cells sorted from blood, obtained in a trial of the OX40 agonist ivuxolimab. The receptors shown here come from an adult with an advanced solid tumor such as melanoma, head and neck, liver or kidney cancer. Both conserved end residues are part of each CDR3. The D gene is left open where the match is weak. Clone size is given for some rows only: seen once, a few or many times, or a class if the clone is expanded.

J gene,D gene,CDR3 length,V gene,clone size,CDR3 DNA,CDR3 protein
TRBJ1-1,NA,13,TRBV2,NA,TGTGCCAGCAGTGACAGGGATGGCACTGAAGCTTTCTTT,CASSDRDGTEAFF
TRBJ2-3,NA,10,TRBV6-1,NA,TGTGCCATCGGCCCCGATACGCAGTATTTT,CAIGPDTQYF
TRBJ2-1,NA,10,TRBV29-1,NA,TGCAGCGTACAGTACAATGAGCAGTTCTTC,CSVQYNEQFF
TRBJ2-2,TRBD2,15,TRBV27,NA,TGTGCCAGCAGACCGGGACTAGGAGACACCGGGGAGCTGTTTTTT,CASRPGLGDTGELFF
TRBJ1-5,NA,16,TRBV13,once,TGTGCCAGCAGCTCCCATGGGGCACCTAGCAATCAGCCCCAGCATTTT,CASSSHGAPSNQPQHF
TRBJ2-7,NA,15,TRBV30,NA,TGTGCCTGGGCCGGCGGGTCAGGGGATCTTTACGAGCAGTACTTC,CAWAGGSGDLYEQYF
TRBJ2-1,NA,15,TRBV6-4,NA,TGTGCCAGCAGTGAAAGCGGTGGGGTATACAATGAGCAGTTCTTC,CASSESGGVYNEQFF
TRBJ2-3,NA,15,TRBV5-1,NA,TGTGCCAGCAGCTTGCCAGAGGGGTACACAGATACGCAGTATTTT,CASSLPEGYTDTQYF
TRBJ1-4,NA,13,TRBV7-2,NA,TGTGCCAGCAGCTCCCAGGACGGCGAAAAACTGTTTTTT,CASSSQDGEKLFF
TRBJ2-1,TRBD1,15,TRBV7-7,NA,TGTGCCAGCAGCTCGGGGACAGGGACCTACAATGAGCAGTTCTTC,CASSSGTGTYNEQFF
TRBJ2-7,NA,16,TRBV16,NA,TGTGCCAGCAGCCCCATAGCGGGGCAGGGGGAATACGAGCAGTACTTC,CASSPIAGQGEYEQYF
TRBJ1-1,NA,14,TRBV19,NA,TGTGCCAGTATAGGTCTCCGGATGAACACTGAAGCTTTCTTT,CASIGLRMNTEAFF
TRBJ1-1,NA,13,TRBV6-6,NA,TGTGCCAGCAAACGACAGACGAACACTGAAGCTTTCTTT,CASKRQTNTEAFF
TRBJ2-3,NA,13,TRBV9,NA,TGTGCCAGCAGCGTAGCGACGCCAGATACGCAGTATTTT,CASSVATPDTQYF
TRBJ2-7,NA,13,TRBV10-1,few,TGCGCCAGCAGTCCCGGGGAGTCTTACGAGCAGTACTTC,CASSPGESYEQYF
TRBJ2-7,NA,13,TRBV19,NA,TGTGCCAGTTCGACCGTGAGCTCCTACGAGCAGTACTTC,CASSTVSSYEQYF
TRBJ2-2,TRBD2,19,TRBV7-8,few,TGTGCCAGCAGCTTAGACCCCCCGGGAGCGGGAGTATGGACCGGGGAGCTGTTTTTT,CASSLDPPGAGVWTGELFF
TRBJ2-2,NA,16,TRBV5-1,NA,TGCGCCAGCAGCTTGAGGGACCAGGGCCGGCCCGGGGAGCTGTTTTTT,CASSLRDQGRPGELFF